A selection of T cell receptor beta chains follows, all from one sample in a study of identical twins. TCRdb passed the 5' RACE reads through MiXCR, listing each CDR3 protein once. The top ten clones hold roughly 0.43% of a sample with approximately 500,000 distinct CDR3 sequences, over 12% of them seen once. This sample was shared with a second study, whose subject was yellow fever vaccine responses in identical twins.

Sequences were obtained from CD4+ T cells sorted from blood. The receptors here all came from a woman in her late teens or twenties in good health. CDR3s include the opening cysteine and the closing phenylalanine or tryptophan. D genes are given only for firm matches. Some rows mark clone size as missing; the rest say once, few, many or name a class of expanded clone.

DNA: TGTGCCAGCAGTGTCGCCGGGACTCCGGTTTACAATGAGCAGTTCTTC; CDR3: CASSVAGTPVYNEQFF; size: few; J: TRBJ2-1; D: .; V: TRBV28
DNA: TGCAGCGTTGTTTTTCCTAGCGGGGCAGGGAATGAGCAGTTCTTC; CDR3: CSVVFPSGAGNEQFF; size: .; J: TRBJ2-1; D: TRBD2; V: TRBV29-1
DNA: TGTGCCAGCAGCTTAGTTTGGACAGGGGGCTCTGGGGCCAACGTCCTGACTTTC; CDR3: CASSLVWTGGSGANVLTF; size: few; J: TRBJ2-6; D: TRBD1; V: TRBV11-2
DNA: TGTGCCAGCAGCCCAGAACCGGGTTACGAGCAGTACTTC; CDR3: CASSPEPGYEQYF; size: .; J: TRBJ2-7; D: .; V: TRBV12-3/TRBV12-4
DNA: TGTGCCACCAGTGACACCAACCCCGGGGAGCTGTTTTTT; CDR3: CATSDTNPGELFF; size: .; J: TRBJ2-2; D: .; V: TRBV24-1
DNA: TGTGCCAGCAGCTTAGCATTACAGCAGCCCCAGCATTTT; CDR3: CASSLALQQPQHF; size: .; J: TRBJ1-5; D: .; V: TRBV7-9
DNA: TGTGCCAGCAGCTATCAGGCGAACACCGGGGAGCTGTTTTTT; CDR3: CASSYQANTGELFF; size: .; J: TRBJ2-2; D: .; V: TRBV7-9
DNA: TGCGCCAGCCGGGGACCGATCCAAGAGACCCAGTACTTC; CDR3: CASRGPIQETQYF; size: .; J: TRBJ2-5; D: .; V: TRBV10-2
DNA: TGTGCCAGCAGCTTAGTGGGGCCCGGGACAGCCAATTTGGTAAAGACCCAGTACTTC; CDR3: CASSLVGPGTANLVKTQYF; size: .; J: TRBJ2-5; D: TRBD1; V: TRBV11-2
DNA: TGTGCCAGCAGTTCGGTCCTCTACGAGCAGTACTTC; CDR3: CASSSVLYEQYF; size: many; J: TRBJ2-7; D: .; V: TRBV12-3/TRBV12-4
DNA: TGTGCCAGCAGTTCTTCCACCGGGGAGCTGTTTTTT; CDR3: CASSSSTGELFF; size: many; J: TRBJ2-2; D: .; V: TRBV12-3/TRBV12-4
DNA: TGCAGTGCCCCGCTAGGGCTAGCGGGGCGCACAGATACGCAGTATTTT; CDR3: CSAPLGLAGRTDTQYF; size: .; J: TRBJ2-3; D: TRBD2; V: TRBV20-1
DNA: TGCGCCAGCAGTCCGGGACAGGGGTTCGAGCAGTACTTC; CDR3: CASSPGQGFEQYF; size: few; J: TRBJ2-7; D: TRBD1; V: TRBV5-1
DNA: TGCGCCAGCAGCGGAAAACAGGGGGCCCTGAACACTGAAGCTTTCTTT; CDR3: CASSGKQGALNTEAFF; size: .; J: TRBJ1-1; D: TRBD1; V: TRBV5-1
DNA: TGTGCCAGCAGTCAAACGGGACTGCCCCAGGAGACCCAGTACTTC; CDR3: CASSQTGLPQETQYF; size: few; J: TRBJ2-5; D: .; V: TRBV12-3/TRBV12-4
DNA: TGTGCCACCTCTCAACAGGCAACTAGCGGGAGACACGAGCAGTACTTC; CDR3: CATSQQATSGRHEQYF; size: .; J: TRBJ2-7; D: TRBD2; V: TRBV10-3
DNA: TGTGCCAGCAGCTTGTTCGGGGACACTGAAGCTTTCTTT; CDR3: CASSLFGDTEAFF; size: .; J: TRBJ1-1; D: .; V: TRBV5-5
DNA: TGCAGTGCTAGAGTCCCTAGCGGGACTAATGAGCAGTTCTTC; CDR3: CSARVPSGTNEQFF; size: few; J: TRBJ2-1; D: TRBD2; V: TRBV20-1
DNA: TGTGCCAGCAGTTACGCAGGGCTTGATACGCAGTATTTT; CDR3: CASSYAGLDTQYF; size: .; J: TRBJ2-3; D: .; V: TRBV6-5
DNA: TGCAGCGTTGTGGGGGGGACTAGCGGCGTTCTAGATACGCAGTATTTT; CDR3: CSVVGGTSGVLDTQYF; size: many; J: TRBJ2-3; D: TRBD2; V: TRBV29-1
DNA: TGTGCCAGCAGCTTAGAACTAGCGGGAGTCGGAAATGAGCAGTTCTTC; CDR3: CASSLELAGVGNEQFF; size: .; J: TRBJ2-1; D: TRBD2; V: TRBV11-2
DNA: TGTGCCAGCAGCCCCGCCAGGGGGTTCGAGCAGTACTTC; CDR3: CASSPARGFEQYF; size: few; J: TRBJ2-7; D: TRBD1; V: TRBV7-2
DNA: TGTGCCAGCAGTTTAGCGTTAGGAGGGGGTGGGCCCCAGCATTTT; CDR3: CASSLALGGGGPQHF; size: many; J: TRBJ1-5; D: .; V: TRBV12-3/TRBV12-4
DNA: TGTGCCAGCAGTCCCCGGGTAGCGGGGGGGAAAAAGACCCAGTACTTC; CDR3: CASSPRVAGGKKTQYF; size: few; J: TRBJ2-5; D: TRBD2; V: TRBV12-3/TRBV12-4
DNA: TGCGCCAGCAGCTTAAGGTTAGAGGCCGGGGAGCTGTTTTTT; CDR3: CASSLRLEAGELFF; size: .; J: TRBJ2-2; D: .; V: TRBV5-1
DNA: TGTGCCAGCAGCTTGGTGGACGCGAACACCGGGGAGCTGTTTTTT; CDR3: CASSLVDANTGELFF; size: .; J: TRBJ2-2; D: .; V: TRBV11-2
DNA: TGTGCCAGCGGGCGAGGGACAACTGAAGCTTTCTTT; CDR3: CASGRGTTEAFF; size: .; J: TRBJ1-1; D: .; V: TRBV6-1
DNA: TGTGCCAGCAGCTCGACGGGCACTGAAGCTTTCTTT; CDR3: CASSSTGTEAFF; size: many; J: TRBJ1-1; D: .; V: TRBV28
DNA: TGTGCCAGCAGTCCTACTCAAATGACAGTCACAGATACGCAGTATTTT; CDR3: CASSPTQMTVTDTQYF; size: .; J: TRBJ2-3; D: .; V: TRBV11-2
DNA: TGTGCCAGCAGGGCCATGAGCGGGGACACAGATACGCAGTATTTT; CDR3: CASRAMSGDTDTQYF; size: few; J: TRBJ2-3; D: TRBD2; V: TRBV6-1
DNA: TGTGCCAGCAGCCCAACCGGGGGCGACAGCACAGATACGCAGTATTTT; CDR3: CASSPTGGDSTDTQYF; size: .; J: TRBJ2-3; D: .; V: TRBV9
DNA: TGCGCCAGCAGGGAGGGACCCGGGACCCCGAGGAGGGAGACCCAGTACTTC; CDR3: CASREGPGTPRRETQYF; size: .; J: TRBJ2-5; D: .; V: TRBV5-1
DNA: TGTGCCATCAGTAGACAGGGTATGAACACTGAAGCTTTCTTT; CDR3: CAISRQGMNTEAFF; size: few; J: TRBJ1-1; D: TRBD1; V: TRBV10-3
DNA: TGTGCCAGCAGTGCCTTAGCGGGAGTTTGGTCCGAGCAGTACTTC; CDR3: CASSALAGVWSEQYF; size: .; J: TRBJ2-7; D: TRBD2; V: TRBV28
DNA: TGTGCCAGCAGCTCCCGGGACAGGGGCAAGAACACTGAAGCTTTCTTT; CDR3: CASSSRDRGKNTEAFF; size: .; J: TRBJ1-1; D: TRBD1; V: TRBV7-2
DNA: TGCGCCAGCAGCCCCGACACTACTTATCAGCCCCAGCATTTT; CDR3: CASSPDTTYQPQHF; size: few; J: TRBJ1-5; D: .; V: TRBV10-2
DNA: TGTGCCAGCACCCGACTTGGTACGCAAGAGACCCAGTACTTC; CDR3: CASTRLGTQETQYF; size: few; J: TRBJ2-5; D: .; V: TRBV12-3/TRBV12-4
DNA: TGTGCCATCACCAGAGGGGGAAACGGGACCTTAACCGGGGAGCTGTTTTTT; CDR3: CAITRGGNGTLTGELFF; size: few; J: TRBJ2-2; D: .; V: TRBV24-1
DNA: TGTGCCAGCAGCTGGGAGGGGGGCTACGAGCAGTACTTC; CDR3: CASSWEGGYEQYF; size: few; J: TRBJ2-7; D: .; V: TRBV6-1
DNA: TGTGCCAGCAGCGTAGTCGGATTGAACACCGGGGAGCTGTTTTTT; CDR3: CASSVVGLNTGELFF; size: few; J: TRBJ2-2; D: .; V: TRBV9